The 2 T cell receptor beta chains listed next were all sequenced from one sample in a study of cytomegalovirus exposure and HLA in healthy donors. In the PCR, 60 Vbeta and 13 Jbeta primers were used. Assay used: immunoSEQ multiplex PCR; TCRdb lists only in-frame clones, some missing. Altogether 150,000 to 170,000 clones are present, approximately 80% being singletons, with the ten largest covering around 6%. Sequenced sample: PBMCs. These receptors were collected from a woman in her thirties or forties in good health and CMV-seropositive.

The CDR3 DNA is TGTGCCTGGAGTGCAGGGAACTATGGCTACACCTTC. It translates to CAWSAGNYGYTF. This chain connects TRBV30 to TRBJ1-2; TRBD1 is a possible D gene (5 bases). Trimming left V 1 base short and J 2 bases short, with 5 bases between. The CDR3 is 12 amino acids. Per germline, CDR1 GTSNPN and CDR2 SVGIG (reference sequence).

The chain links TRBV28 to TRBJ2-1, with TRBD2 matching over 12 bases. V dropped 5 bases and J dropped 9; count of bases not matched to a gene: 14. The CDR3 is made up of 17 amino acids. Germline CDR1 and CDR2: MDHEN and SYDVKM. The CDR3 is CASSLPATSGRPGEQFF. CDR3 in DNA: TGTGCCAGCAGTCTACCGGCTACTAGCGGGAGGCCAGGTGAGCAGTTCTTC.